The clone carrying this T cell receptor (beta chain) was seen ten or more times. Its antigen remains unidentified. Per the germline V gene, CDR1 is PRHDT and CDR2 is FYEKMQ (reference sequence). V lost 3 bases and J lost 2, with 10 bases in between. This CDR3 is built from 14 residues. This specimen belongs to a study of shared clonotypes between healthy human individuals. Study as a whole: CD8 memory received one plate per donor, CD8 naive two, CD4 memory three and CD4 naive three. Whole-study results and caveats: Non-shared clonotypes showed lower generation probabilities than clonotypes common to all four donors. A handful of donors held around 5% of naive CD4 clonotypes in common.

Each PCR replicate from the sorted subsets contained about 200 ng DNA, which is tens of thousands of T cell genomes. Produced via immunoSEQ multiplex PCR; TCRdb's table is partial and in-frame only. The profile covers some 100,000 clones, with about 71% appearing a single time and 24% taken by the ten largest. This receptor was obtained from a young woman in good health. Sequenced sample: memory CD8+ T cells sorted from blood. Subset of the sample: CD45RO+ cells pooled with CCR7-negative TemRA cells. The chain joins TRBV13 to TRBJ1-2; tentatively, D is TRBD1 (6 bases). CDR3 sequence (DNA): TGTGCCAGCAGCTTCGGGGGCTCAAACTATGGCTACACCTTC. Protein product: CASSFGGSNYGYTF.